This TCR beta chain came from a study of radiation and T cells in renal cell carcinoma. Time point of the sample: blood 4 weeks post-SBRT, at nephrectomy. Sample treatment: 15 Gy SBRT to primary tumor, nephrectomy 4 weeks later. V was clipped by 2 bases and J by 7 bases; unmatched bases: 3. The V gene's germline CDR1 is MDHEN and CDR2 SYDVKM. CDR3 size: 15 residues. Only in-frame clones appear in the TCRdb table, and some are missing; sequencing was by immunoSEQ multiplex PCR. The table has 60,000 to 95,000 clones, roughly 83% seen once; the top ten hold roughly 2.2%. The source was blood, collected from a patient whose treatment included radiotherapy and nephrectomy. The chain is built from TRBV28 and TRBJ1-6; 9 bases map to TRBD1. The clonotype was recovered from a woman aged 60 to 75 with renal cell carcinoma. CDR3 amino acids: CASSLSGQGNSPLHF. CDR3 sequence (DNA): TGTGCCAGCAGTTTAAGTGGACAGGGGAATTCACCCCTCCACTTT.